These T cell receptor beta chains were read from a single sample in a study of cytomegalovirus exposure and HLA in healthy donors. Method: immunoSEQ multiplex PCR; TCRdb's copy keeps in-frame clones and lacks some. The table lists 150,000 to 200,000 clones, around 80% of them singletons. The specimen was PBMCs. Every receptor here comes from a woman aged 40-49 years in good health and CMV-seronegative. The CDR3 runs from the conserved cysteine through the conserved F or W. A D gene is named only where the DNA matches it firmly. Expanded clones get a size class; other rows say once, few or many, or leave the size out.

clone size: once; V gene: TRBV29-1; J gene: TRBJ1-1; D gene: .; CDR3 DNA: TGCAGCGTCTCAGGGGAGCCACTGAACACTGAAGCTTTCTTT; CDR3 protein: CSVSGEPLNTEAFF
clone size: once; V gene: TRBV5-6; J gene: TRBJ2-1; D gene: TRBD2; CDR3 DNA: TGTGCCAGCAGCACGGGACTAGAAGGGAATGAGCAGTTCTTC; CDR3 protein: CASSTGLEGNEQFF
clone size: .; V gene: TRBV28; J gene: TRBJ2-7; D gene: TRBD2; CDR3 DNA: TGTGCCAGCGAGAGGGAGGGTGGCTACGAGCAGTACTTC; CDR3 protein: CASEREGGYEQYF
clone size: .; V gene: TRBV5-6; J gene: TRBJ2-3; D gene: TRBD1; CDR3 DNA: TGTGCCAGCAGCTTGGGGACAGGGACCACAGATACGCAGTATTTT; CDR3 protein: CASSLGTGTTDTQYF
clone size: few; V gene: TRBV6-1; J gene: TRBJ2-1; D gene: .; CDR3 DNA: TGTGCCAGCAGTGAAACAGAAAGCAGCTCCTACAATGAGCAGTTCTTC; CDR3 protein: CASSETESSSYNEQFF
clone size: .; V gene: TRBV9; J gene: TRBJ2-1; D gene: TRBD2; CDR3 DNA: TGTGCCAGCAGCGTAGGGACTAGTCAGGGCCATGAGCAGTTCTTC; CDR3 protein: CASSVGTSQGHEQFF
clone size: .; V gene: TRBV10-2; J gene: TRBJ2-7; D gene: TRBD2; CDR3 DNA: TGCGCCAGCACCGAGGGAACGCGGGAGAGGAGTTACGAGCAGTACTTC; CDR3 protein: CASTEGTRERSYEQYF
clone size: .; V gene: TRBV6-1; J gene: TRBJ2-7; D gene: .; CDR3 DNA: TGTGCCAGCAGTGAAGGGGACACCAGGTACGAGCAGTACTTC; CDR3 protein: CASSEGDTRYEQYF
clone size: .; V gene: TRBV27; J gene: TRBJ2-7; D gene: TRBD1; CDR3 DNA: TGTGCCAGCAGTTTATTGACGGGACAGGGGACCTACGAGCAGTACTTC; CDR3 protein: CASSLLTGQGTYEQYF
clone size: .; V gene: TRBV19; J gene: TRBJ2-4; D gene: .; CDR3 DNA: TGTGCCAGTAGCCCGGGGGGCGGAAGAAACATTCAGTACTTC; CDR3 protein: CASSPGGGRNIQYF
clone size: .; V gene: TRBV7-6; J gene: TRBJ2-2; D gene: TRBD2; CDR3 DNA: TGTGCCAGCAGCTTAGCGGGGCTAGCGGGACCCACCGGGGAGCTGTTTTTT; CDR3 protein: CASSLAGLAGPTGELFF
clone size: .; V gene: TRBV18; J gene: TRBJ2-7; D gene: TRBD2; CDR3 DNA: TGTGCCAGCTCACCTAGCGGACTAGCTCCCATGGGCGAGCAGTACTTC; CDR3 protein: CASSPSGLAPMGEQYF
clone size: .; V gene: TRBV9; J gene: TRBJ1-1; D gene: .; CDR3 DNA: TGTGCCAGCAGCGTAGGGGGGCCCTGGAACACTGAAGCTTTCTTT; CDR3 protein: CASSVGGPWNTEAFF
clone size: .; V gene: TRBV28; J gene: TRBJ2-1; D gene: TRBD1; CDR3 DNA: TGTGCCAGCAGTTCGGGACAGAACAATGAGCAGTTCTTC; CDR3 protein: CASSSGQNNEQFF
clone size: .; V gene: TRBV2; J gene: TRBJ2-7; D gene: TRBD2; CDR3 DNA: TGTGCCAGCAGTGATAGCGGGACGAACGAGCAGTACTTC; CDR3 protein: CASSDSGTNEQYF
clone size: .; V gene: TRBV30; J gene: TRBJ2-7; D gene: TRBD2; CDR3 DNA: TGTGCCTCGGCCGGGACTAGGGGCCTCAGCGAGCAGTACTTC; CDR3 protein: CASAGTRGLSEQYF
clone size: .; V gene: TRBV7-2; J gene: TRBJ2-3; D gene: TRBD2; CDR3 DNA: TGTGCCAGCAGCTTTCAGTCGAGCGGGAGGCCCAGCACAGATACGCAGTATTTT; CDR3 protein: CASSFQSSGRPSTDTQYF
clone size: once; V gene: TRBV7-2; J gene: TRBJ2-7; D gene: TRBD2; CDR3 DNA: TGTGCCAGCAGCTCCGGGACTAGAAACGAGCAGTACTTC; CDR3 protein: CASSSGTRNEQYF
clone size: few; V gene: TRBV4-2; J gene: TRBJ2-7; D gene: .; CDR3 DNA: TGTGCCAGCAGCCAAGTGCCAGGTCCCTACGAGCAGTACTTC; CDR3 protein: CASSQVPGPYEQYF
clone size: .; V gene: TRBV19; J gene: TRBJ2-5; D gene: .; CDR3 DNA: TGTGCCAGTAGTCTCTTTGTGGCCTCAGGGGAGACCCAGTACTTC; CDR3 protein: CASSLFVASGETQYF
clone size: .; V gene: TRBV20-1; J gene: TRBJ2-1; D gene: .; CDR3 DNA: TGCAGTGCTAACTCATACAATGAGCAGTTCTTC; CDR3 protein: CSANSYNEQFF
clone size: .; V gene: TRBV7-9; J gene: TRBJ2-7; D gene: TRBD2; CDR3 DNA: TGTTCCAGCAGCTTTGGTTTTAGCGGGAGGGAATCCTACGAGCAGTACTTC; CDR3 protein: CSSSFGFSGRESYEQYF
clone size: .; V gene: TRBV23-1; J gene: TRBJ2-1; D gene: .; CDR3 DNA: TGCGCCAGCAGTCAATTGCTTCCCACAGGGTGGAATGAGCAGTTCTTC; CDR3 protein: CASSQLLPTGWNEQFF
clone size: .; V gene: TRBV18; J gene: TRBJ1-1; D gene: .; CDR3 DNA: TGTGCCAGCTCTCCCCGGGACACTGAAGCTTTCTTT; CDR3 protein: CASSPRDTEAFF
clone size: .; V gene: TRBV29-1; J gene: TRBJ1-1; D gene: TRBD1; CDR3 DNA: TGCAGCGTGGTAGACAGGGGGCGAGGGAACACTGAAGCTTTCTTT; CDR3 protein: CSVVDRGRGNTEAFF
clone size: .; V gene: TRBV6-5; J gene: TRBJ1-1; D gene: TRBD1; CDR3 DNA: TGTGCCAGCAGGAAACAGGGGTTTGGCACTGAAGCTTTCTTT; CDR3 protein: CASRKQGFGTEAFF
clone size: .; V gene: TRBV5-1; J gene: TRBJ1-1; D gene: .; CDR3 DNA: TGCGCCAGCAGCGGCGGGGGAGTGAACACTGAAGCTTTCTTT; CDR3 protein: CASSGGGVNTEAFF
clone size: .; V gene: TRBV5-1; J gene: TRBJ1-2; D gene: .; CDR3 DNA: TGCGCCAGCAGCTTGACAGGGACCGGTATTGGCTACACCTTC; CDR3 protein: CASSLTGTGIGYTF
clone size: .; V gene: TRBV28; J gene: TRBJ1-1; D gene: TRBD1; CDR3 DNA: TGTGCCAGCAGTTCCTCGCTGACAGGGATGAACACTGAAGCTTTCTTT; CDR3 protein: CASSSSLTGMNTEAFF
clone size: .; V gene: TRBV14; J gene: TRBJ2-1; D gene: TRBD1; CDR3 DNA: TGTGCCAGCAGCCAGTGGGGGACAGGGGGCTACAATGAGCAGTTCTTC; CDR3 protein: CASSQWGTGGYNEQFF
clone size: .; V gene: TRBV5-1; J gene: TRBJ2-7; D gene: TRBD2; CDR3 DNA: TGCGCCAGCAGAGCGACTAGCGGGAGTATCGAGCAGTACTTC; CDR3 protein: CASRATSGSIEQYF
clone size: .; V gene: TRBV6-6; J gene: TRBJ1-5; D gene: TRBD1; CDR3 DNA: TGTGCCAGCAGGCGCCAGGGGGGCAATCAGCCCCAGCATTTT; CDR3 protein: CASRRQGGNQPQHF
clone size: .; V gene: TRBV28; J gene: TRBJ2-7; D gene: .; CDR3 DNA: TGTGCCAGCAGTTTGCCCCTCGAGACTGAAAAGCAGCAGTACTTC; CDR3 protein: CASSLPLETEKQQYF
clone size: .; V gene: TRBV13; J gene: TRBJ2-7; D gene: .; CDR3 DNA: TGTGCCAGCAGCCTAGCAGGGGCCGAGCAGTACTTC; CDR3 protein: CASSLAGAEQYF
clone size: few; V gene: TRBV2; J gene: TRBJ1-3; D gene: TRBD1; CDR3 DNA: TGTGCCAGCAGTGGACAGGGTTCTGGAAACACCATATATTTT; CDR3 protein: CASSGQGSGNTIYF
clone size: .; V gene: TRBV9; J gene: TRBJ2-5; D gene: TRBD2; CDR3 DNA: TGTGCCAGCAGCGTTGGACTAGCGGTACAAGAGACCCAGTACTTC; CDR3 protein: CASSVGLAVQETQYF
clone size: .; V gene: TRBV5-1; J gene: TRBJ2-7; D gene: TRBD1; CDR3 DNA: TGCGCCAGCAGCTTGGGGGGGACAGGGATTCTCTACGAGCAGTACTTC; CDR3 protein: CASSLGGTGILYEQYF
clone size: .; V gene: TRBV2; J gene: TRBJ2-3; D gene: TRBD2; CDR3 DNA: TGTGCCCCAAACGAGATAGCGGGAGGGGTAGATACGCAGTATTTT; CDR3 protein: CAPNEIAGGVDTQYF
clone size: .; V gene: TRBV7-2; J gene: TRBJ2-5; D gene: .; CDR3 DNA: TGTGCCAGCAGCTTAGAACGCAGGACCCAGTACTTC; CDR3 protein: CASSLERRTQYF
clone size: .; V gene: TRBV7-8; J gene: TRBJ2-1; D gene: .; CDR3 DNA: TGTGCCAGCAGCTTAGGACAGATGAATGAGCAGTTCTTC; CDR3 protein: CASSLGQMNEQFF
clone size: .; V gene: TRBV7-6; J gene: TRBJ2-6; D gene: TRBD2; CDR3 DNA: TGTGCCAGCAGCCTCCCGGCGGGAGCGGCCCCGAGCTCTGGGGCCAACGTCCTGACTTTC; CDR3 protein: CASSLPAGAAPSSGANVLTF
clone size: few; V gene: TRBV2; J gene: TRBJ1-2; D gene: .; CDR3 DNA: TGTGCCAGCAGCTACGTAAGCTATGGCTACACCTTC; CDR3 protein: CASSYVSYGYTF
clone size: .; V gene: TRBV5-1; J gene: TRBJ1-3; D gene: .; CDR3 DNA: TGCGCCAGCAGCAGTACAGGGCTTCGGGATGGAAACACCATATATTTT; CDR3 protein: CASSSTGLRDGNTIYF
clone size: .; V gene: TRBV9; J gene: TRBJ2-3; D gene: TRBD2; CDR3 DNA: TGTGCCAGCAGCCCTCGAGCGGGAGAGGAGACAGATACGCAGTATTTT; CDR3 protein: CASSPRAGEETDTQYF
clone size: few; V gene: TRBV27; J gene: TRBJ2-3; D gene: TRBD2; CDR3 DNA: TGTGCCAGCAGTTTCACTACTAGCGGGTCTAGCACAGATACGCAGTATTTT; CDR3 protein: CASSFTTSGSSTDTQYF
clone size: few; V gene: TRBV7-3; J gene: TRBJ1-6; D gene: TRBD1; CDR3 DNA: TGTGCCAGCAGGGAACAGGGGGATAATTCACCCCTCCACTTT; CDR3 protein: CASREQGDNSPLHF
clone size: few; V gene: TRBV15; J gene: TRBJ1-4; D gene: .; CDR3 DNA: TGTGCCACCAGCAGAGGTGCGGAAGAAAAACTGTTTTTT; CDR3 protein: CATSRGAEEKLFF
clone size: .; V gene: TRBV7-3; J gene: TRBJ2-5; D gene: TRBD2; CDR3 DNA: TGTGCCAGCAGCCGAGGGGGAGGGCTAGCGGGAAGGGAGACCCAGTACTTC; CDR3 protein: CASSRGGGLAGRETQYF
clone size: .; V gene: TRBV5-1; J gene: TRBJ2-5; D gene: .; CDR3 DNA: TGCGCCAGCAGCTTGGAATTGCGCTCTTCTCAGACCCAGTACTTC; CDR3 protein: CASSLELRSSQTQYF
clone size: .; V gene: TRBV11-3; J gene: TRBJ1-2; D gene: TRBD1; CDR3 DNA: TGTGCCAGCAGCTTAGATCTGGAAGGACAGGGGTTCTATGGCTACACCTTC; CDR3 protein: CASSLDLEGQGFYGYTF
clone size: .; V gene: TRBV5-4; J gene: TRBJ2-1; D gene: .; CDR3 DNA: TGTGCCAGCAGCTTGGCCGTCGTAGCCTCCTACAATGAGCAGTTCTTC; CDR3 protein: CASSLAVVASYNEQFF
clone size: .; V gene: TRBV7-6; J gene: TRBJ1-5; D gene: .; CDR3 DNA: TGTGCCAGCAGCTTAGACAGGGACAATCAGCCCCAGCATTTT; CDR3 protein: CASSLDRDNQPQHF
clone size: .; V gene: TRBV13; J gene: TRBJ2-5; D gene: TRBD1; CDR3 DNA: TGTGCCAGCAGCTCCCGACAGGGCGGGTTAGAGACCCAGTACTTC; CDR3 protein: CASSSRQGGLETQYF
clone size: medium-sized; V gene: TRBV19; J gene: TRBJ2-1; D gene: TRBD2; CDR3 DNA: TGTGCCAGTAGCCCAAGGGACTACCTTAGTGAGCAGTTCTTC; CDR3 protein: CASSPRDYLSEQFF
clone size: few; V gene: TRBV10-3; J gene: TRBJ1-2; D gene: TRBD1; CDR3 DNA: TGTGCCATCAGTGACCCGCGACAGGGCGGACCCTATGGCTACACCTTC; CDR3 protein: CAISDPRQGGPYGYTF
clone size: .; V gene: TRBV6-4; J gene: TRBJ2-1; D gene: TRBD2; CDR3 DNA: TGTGCCAGCAGTACGTCAATGGGACTAGCGGGAGTGGCGGATGAGCAGTTCTTC; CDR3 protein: CASSTSMGLAGVADEQFF
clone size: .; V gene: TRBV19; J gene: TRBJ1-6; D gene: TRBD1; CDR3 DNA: TGTGCCAGTAGTGGACAGGGACGGCAAAATTCACCCCTCCACTTT; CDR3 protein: CASSGQGRQNSPLHF
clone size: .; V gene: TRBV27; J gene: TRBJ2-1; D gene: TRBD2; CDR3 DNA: TGTGCCAGCAGTCCCTCTAGCGGGCCTTACAATGAGCAGTTCTTC; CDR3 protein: CASSPSSGPYNEQFF
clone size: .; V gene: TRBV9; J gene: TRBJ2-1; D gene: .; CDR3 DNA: TGTGCCAGCAGCGTAGGACTTTCGAGCTCCTACAATGAGCAGTTCTTC; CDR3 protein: CASSVGLSSSYNEQFF